This TCR beta chain emerged from a study of cytomegalovirus exposure and HLA in healthy donors. A multiplex PCR was run with 60 Vbeta primers and 13 Jbeta primers. The protocol was immunoSEQ multiplex PCR, while the TCRdb copy is restricted to in-frame clones and leaves out a portion. The sample carries 150,000 to 200,000 clones, less than 75% recorded once. This CDR3 has 15 amino acids. J lost 3 bases, V lost 1 base, and 4 bases had no gene match. Per germline, CDR1 SGHVS and CDR2 FQNEAQ. The receptor comes from a girl aged 5-17 years in good health and CMV-seronegative. The chain links TRBV7-8 to TRBJ2-7; 9 bases line up with TRBD1. The sample was PBMCs. CDR3 sequence: CASSLGTGGGYEQYF. The CDR3 bases are TGTGCCAGCAGCTTAGGAACAGGGGGCGGCTACGAGCAGTACTTC.